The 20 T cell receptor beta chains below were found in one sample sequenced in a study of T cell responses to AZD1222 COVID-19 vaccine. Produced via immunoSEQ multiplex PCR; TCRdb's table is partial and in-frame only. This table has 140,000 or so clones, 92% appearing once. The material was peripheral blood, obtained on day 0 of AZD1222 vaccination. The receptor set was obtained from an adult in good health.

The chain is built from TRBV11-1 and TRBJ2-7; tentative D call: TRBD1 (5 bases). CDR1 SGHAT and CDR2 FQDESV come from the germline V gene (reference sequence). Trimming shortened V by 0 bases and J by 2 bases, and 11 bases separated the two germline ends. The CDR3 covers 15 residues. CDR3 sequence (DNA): TGTGCCAGCAGCTTAGCGCAGGGCCCCACCTACGAGCAGTACTTC. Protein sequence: CASSLAQGPTYEQYF.

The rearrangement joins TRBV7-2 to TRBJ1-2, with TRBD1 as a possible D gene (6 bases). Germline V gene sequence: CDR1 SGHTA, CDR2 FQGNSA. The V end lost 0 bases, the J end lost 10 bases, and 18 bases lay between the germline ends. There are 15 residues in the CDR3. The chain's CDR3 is CASSLARGENYFYTF. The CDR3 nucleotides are TGTGCCAGCAGCTTAGCTAGGGGGGAGAACTATTTCTACACCTTC.

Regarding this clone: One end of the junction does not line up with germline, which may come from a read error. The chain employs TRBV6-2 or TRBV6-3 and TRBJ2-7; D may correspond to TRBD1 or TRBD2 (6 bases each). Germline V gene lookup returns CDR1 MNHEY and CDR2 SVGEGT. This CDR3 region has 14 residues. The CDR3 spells CASNYGGGGYEQYF. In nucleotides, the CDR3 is TGTGCCAGCAATTACGGAGGAGGGGGGTACGAGCAGTACTTC.

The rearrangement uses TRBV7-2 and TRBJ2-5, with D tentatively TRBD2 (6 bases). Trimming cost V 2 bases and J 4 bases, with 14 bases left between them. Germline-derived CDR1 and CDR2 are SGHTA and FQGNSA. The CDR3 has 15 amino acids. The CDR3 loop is CASSLFGGETETQYF. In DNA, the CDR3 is TGTGCCAGCAGCTTATTTGGCGGGGAGACAGAGACCCAGTACTTC.

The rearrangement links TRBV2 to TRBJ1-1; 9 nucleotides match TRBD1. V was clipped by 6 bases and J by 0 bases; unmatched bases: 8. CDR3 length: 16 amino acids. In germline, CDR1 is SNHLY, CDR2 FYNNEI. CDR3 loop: CASSATGGPMNTEAFF. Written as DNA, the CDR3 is TGTGCCAGCAGCGCGACAGGGGGGCCCATGAACACTGAAGCTTTCTTT.

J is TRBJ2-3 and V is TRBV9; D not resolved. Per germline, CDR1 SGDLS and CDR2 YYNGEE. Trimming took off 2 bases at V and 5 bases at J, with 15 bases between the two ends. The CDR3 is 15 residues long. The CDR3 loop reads CASSVWPSVGDTQYF. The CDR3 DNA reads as TGTGCCAGCAGCGTGTGGCCAAGCGTGGGAGATACGCAGTATTTT.

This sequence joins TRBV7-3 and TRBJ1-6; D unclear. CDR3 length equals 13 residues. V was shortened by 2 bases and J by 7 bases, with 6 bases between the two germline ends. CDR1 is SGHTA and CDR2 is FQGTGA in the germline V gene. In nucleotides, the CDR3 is TGTGCCAGCAGCTTAGTAGCCAATTCACCCCTCCACTTT. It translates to CASSLVANSPLHF.

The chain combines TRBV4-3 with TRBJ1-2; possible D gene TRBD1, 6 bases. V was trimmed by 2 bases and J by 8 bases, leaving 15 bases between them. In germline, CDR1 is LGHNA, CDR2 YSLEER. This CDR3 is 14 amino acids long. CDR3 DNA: TGCGCCAGCAGCCAAACGACAGGCATTATGGGCTACACCTTC. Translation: CASSQTTGIMGYTF.

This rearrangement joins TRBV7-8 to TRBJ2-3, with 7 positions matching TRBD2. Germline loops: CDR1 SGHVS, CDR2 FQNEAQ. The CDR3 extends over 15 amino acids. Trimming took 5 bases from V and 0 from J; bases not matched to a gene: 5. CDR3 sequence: CASSPLAVSTDTQYF. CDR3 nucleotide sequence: TGTGCCAGCAGCCCGCTAGCGGTTAGCACAGATACGCAGTATTTT.

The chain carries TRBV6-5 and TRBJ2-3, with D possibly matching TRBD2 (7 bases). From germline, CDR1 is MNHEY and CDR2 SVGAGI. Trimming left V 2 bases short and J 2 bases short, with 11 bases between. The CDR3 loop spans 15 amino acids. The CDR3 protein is CASSYMRGPTDTQYF. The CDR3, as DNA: TGTGCCAGCAGTTACATGCGGGGGCCCACAGATACGCAGTATTTT.

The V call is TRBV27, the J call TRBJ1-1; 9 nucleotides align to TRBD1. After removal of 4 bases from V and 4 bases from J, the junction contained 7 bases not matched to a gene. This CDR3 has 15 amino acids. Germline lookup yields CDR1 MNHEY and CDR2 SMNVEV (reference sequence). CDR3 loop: CASSSLTGGGTEAFF. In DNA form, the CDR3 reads TGTGCCAGCAGTTCGTTGACAGGGGGGGGCACTGAAGCTTTCTTT.

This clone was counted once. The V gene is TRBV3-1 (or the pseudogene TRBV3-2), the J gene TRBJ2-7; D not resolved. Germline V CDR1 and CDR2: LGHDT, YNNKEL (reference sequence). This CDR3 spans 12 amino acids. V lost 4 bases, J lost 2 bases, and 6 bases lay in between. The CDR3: CASSLEAYEQYF. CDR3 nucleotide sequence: TGTGCCAGCAGCCTTGAAGCCTACGAGCAGTACTTC.

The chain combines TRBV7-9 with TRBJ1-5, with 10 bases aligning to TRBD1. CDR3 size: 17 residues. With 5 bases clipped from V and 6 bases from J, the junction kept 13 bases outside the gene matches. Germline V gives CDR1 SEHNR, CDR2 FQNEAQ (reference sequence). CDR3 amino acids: CASSTGQGTYGGQPQHF. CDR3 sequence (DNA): TGTGCCAGCAGCACGGGACAGGGGACGTATGGCGGTCAGCCCCAGCATTTT.

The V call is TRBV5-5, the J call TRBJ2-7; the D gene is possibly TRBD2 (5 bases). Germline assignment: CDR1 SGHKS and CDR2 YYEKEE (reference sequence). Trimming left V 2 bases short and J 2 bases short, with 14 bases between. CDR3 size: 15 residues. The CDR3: CASSFDILAAYEQYF. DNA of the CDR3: TGTGCCAGCAGCTTCGACATCCTAGCCGCCTACGAGCAGTACTTC. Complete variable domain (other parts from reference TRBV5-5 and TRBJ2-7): DAGVTQSPTHLIKTRGQQVTLRCSPISGHKSVSWYQQVLGQGPQFIFQYYEKEERGRGNFPDRFSARQFPNYSSELNVNALLLGDSALYLCASSFDILAAYEQYFGPGTRLTVT.

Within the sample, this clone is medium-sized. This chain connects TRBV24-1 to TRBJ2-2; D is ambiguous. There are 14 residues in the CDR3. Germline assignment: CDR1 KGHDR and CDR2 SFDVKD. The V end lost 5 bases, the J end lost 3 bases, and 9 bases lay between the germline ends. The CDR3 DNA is TGTGCCACCAGTGGCCATCGGGACACCGGGGAGCTGTTTTTT. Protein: CATSGHRDTGELFF.

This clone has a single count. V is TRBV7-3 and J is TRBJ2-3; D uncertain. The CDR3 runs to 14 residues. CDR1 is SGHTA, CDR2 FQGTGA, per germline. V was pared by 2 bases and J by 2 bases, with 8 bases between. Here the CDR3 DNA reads TGTGCCAGCAGCTTAGAGCCCTCCACAGATACGCAGTATTTT. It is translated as CASSLEPSTDTQYF. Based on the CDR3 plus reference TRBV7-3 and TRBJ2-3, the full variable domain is GAGVSQTPSNKVTEKGKYVELRCDPISGHTALYWYRQSLGQGPEFLIYFQGTGAADDSGLPNDRFFAVRPEGSVSTLKIQRTERGDSAVYLCASSLEPSTDTQYFGPGTRLTVL.

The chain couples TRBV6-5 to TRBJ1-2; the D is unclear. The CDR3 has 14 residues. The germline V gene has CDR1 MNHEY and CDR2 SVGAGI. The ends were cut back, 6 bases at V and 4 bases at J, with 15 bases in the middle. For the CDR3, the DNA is TGTGCCAGCAGCTCCTCGAGGCATAGCTATGGCTACACCTTC. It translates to CASSSSRHSYGYTF.

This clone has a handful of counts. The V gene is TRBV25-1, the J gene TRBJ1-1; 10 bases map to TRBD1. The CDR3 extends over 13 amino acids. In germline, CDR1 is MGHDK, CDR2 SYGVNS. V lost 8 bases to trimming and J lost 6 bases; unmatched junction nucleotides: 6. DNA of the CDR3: TGTGCCAGCGCCAGGGACAGGGGCTCTGAAGCTTTCTTT. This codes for CASARDRGSEAFF.

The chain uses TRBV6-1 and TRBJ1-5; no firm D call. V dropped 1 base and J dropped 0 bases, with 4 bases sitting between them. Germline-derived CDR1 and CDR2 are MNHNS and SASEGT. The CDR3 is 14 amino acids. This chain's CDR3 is CASSEGGSNQPQHF. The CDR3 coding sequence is TGTGCCAGCAGTGAAGGTGGTAGCAATCAGCCCCAGCATTTT.

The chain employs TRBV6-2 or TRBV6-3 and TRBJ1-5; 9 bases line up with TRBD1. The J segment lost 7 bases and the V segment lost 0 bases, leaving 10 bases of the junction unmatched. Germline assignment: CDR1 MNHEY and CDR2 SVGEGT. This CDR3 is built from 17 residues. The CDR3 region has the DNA TGTGCCAGCAGTTACTCAAGCCTTGCGGACAGGGGACAGCCCCAGCATTTT. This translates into CASSYSSLADRGQPQHF.